This T cell receptor (beta chain) was recorded in a study of blood T cell repertoires in COVID-19. On the study more broadly: Samples taken during acute and convalescent COVID-19 were collected in the United States, Italy and Spain. Nucleic acid was either cDNA or gDNA, and it came from T cells, B-cell-depleted T cells, or PBMCs.

Looked up from germline, CDR1 is SQVTM and CDR2 is ANQGSEA. The V end was cut by 6 bases, the J end by 6 bases, with 11 bases between. The CDR3 is 12 residues long. How the authors handled the data: Nucleated cell number was recorded as an estimate derived from reference gene primer amplification. The assay was immunoSEQ multiplex PCR, and TCRdb's table has in-frame clones only and misses some. V and J calls and clone size are copied from that table; D and trimming were computed from the DNA. This sample has more than 65,000 clones, with around 80% found just once. Specimen: peripheral blood. The J gene is TRBJ2-2, the V gene TRBV29-1, with a weak D call TRBD2 (5 bases). The TCR sequence derives from a man over 45 with active COVID-19. The CDR3 region is CSVGDPSGELFF. The CDR3 bases are TGCAGCGTGGGAGACCCCTCCGGGGAGCTGTTTTTT.